The clone carrying this TCR beta chain came up once. These data belong to a study of control samples from healthy donors and cancer patients. Repertoires were generated with immunoSEQ multiplex PCR, while TCRdb's copy carries only in-frame clones and drops some. The sample lists some 150,000 clones, over 90% occurring once. Looked up from germline, CDR1 is SGDLS and CDR2 is YYNGEE. The CDR3 has 15 amino acids. Trimming removed 0 bases at V and 7 bases at J, with 14 bases between. The sequence was collected from a young woman in good health. The J gene is TRBJ1-5, the V gene TRBV9, with a possible D match to TRBD1 (6 bases). The sequenced sample consisted of blood. CDR3 coding DNA: TGTGCCAGCAGCGTAGATGAGGGGGATCACCAGCCCCAGCATTTT. Its translation is CASSVDEGDHQPQHF.